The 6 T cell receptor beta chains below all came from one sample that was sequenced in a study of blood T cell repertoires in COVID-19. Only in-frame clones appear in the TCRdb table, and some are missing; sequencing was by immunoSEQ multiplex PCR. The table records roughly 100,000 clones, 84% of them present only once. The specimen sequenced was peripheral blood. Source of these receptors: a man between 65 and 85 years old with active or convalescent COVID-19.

Here the CDR3 DNA reads TGCAGCGTTGGCCGAGGACAGGGCCAAGAGACCCAGTACTTC. Translation: CSVGRGQGQETQYF. The chain links TRBV29-1 to TRBJ2-5, with 8 bases identical to TRBD1. V dropped 4 bases and J dropped 1; count of bases not matched to a gene: 5. This CDR3 is 14 amino acids long. In germline, CDR1 is SQVTM, CDR2 ANQGSEA. The complete variable domain, with remaining parts taken from reference TRBV29-1 and TRBJ2-5, reads SAVISQKPSRDICQRGTSLTIQCQVDSQVTMMFWYRQQPGQSLTLIATANQGSEATYESGFVIDKFPISRPNLTFSTLTVSNMSPEDSSIYLCSVGRGQGQETQYFGPGTRLLVL.

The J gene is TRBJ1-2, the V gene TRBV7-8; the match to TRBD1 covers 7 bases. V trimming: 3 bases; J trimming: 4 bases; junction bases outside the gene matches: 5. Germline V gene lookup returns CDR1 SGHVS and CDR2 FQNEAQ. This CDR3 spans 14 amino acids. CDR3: CASSFTQGFYGYTF. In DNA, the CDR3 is TGTGCCAGCAGCTTCACACAGGGGTTCTATGGCTACACCTTC.

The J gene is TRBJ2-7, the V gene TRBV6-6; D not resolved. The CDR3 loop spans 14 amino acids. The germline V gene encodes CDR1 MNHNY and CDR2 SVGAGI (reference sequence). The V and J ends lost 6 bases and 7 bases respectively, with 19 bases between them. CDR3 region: CASSLAAAALEQYF. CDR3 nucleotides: TGTGCCAGCAGCCTCGCGGCAGCAGCTTTGGAGCAGTACTTC.

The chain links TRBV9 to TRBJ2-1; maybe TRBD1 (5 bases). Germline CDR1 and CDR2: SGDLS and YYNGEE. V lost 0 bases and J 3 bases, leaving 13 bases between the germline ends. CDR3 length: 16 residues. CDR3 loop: CASSVEVGANYNEQFF. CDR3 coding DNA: TGTGCCAGCAGCGTAGAAGTAGGGGCGAACTACAATGAGCAGTTCTTC. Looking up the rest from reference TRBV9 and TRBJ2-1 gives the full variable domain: DSGVTQTPKHLITATGQRVTLRCSPRSGDLSVYWYQQSLDQGLQFLIQYYNGEERAKGNILERFSAQQFPDLHSELNLSSLELGDSALYFCASSVEVGANYNEQFFGPGTRLTVL.

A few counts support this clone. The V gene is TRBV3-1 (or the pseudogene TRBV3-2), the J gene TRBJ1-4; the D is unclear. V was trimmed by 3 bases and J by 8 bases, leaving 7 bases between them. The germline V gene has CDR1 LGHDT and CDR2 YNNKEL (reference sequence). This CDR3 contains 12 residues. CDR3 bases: TGTGCCAGCAGCCAGGGAGGCGAAAAACTGTTTTTT. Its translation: CASSQGGEKLFF.

The CDR3 DNA follows: TGTGCCAGCATCGACAGGGGAGAAAACACCATATATTTT. The encoded protein is CASIDRGENTIYF. V and J are TRBV6-5 and TRBJ1-3; 8 bases fit TRBD1. V lost 7 bases to trimming and J lost 6 bases; unmatched junction nucleotides: 5. The CDR3 extends over 13 amino acids. CDR1 and CDR2 from the germline V gene are MNHEY and SVGAGI.